Each of the 4 T cell receptor beta chains below was sequenced from the same sample in a study of shared clonotypes between healthy human individuals. Assay used: immunoSEQ multiplex PCR; TCRdb lists only in-frame clones, some missing. Of roughly 2 million clones listed, over 85% are singletons. Naive CD8 cells lacked CD45RO and underwent positive selection for CCR7, leaving out terminally differentiated effector memory CD45RA+ cells. Sequencing was performed on naive CD8+ T cells sorted from blood. The source is a man aged 18 to 35 in good health.

V is TRBV7-9 and J is TRBJ1-4; 7 bases fit TRBD1. V trimming: 5 bases; J trimming: 8 bases; junction bases outside the gene matches: 5. Germline assignment: CDR1 SEHNR and CDR2 FQNEAQ (reference sequence). The CDR3 is 13 residues long. This CDR3 is CASSPRGGEKLFF. DNA of the CDR3: TGTGCCAGCAGCCCCAGGGGGGGAGAAAAACTGTTTTTT.

This chain joins TRBV9 and TRBJ2-1, with 7 bases lining up with TRBD1. V trimming: 0 bases; J trimming: 7 bases; junction bases outside the gene matches: 7. The CDR3 is 15 amino acids. Germline values: CDR1 SGDLS, CDR2 YYNGEE. The CDR3 DNA is TGTGCCAGCAGCGTAGCAGAGGGGGCCGGGAATGAGCAGTTCTTC. Protein sequence: CASSVAEGAGNEQFF.

This clone came up once. The chain employs TRBV19 and TRBJ1-2; D uncertain. Germline CDR1 LNHDA, CDR2 SQIVND (reference sequence). V lost 3 bases to trimming and J lost 3 bases, with 11 bases between them. The CDR3 runs 14 residues. CDR3 amino acids: CASSISSWDYGYTF. CDR3 in DNA: TGTGCCAGTAGTATCTCCAGTTGGGACTATGGCTACACCTTC.

The chain recombines TRBV13 with TRBJ2-3; D ambiguous. This CDR3 spans 15 amino acids. Germline loops: CDR1 PRHDT, CDR2 FYEKMQ (reference sequence). Trimming took 3 bases from V and 0 from J, leaving 10 bases between them. The chain's CDR3 is CASSFDLLSTDTQYF. Written as DNA, the CDR3 is TGTGCCAGCAGCTTCGACCTTCTGAGCACAGATACGCAGTATTTT.